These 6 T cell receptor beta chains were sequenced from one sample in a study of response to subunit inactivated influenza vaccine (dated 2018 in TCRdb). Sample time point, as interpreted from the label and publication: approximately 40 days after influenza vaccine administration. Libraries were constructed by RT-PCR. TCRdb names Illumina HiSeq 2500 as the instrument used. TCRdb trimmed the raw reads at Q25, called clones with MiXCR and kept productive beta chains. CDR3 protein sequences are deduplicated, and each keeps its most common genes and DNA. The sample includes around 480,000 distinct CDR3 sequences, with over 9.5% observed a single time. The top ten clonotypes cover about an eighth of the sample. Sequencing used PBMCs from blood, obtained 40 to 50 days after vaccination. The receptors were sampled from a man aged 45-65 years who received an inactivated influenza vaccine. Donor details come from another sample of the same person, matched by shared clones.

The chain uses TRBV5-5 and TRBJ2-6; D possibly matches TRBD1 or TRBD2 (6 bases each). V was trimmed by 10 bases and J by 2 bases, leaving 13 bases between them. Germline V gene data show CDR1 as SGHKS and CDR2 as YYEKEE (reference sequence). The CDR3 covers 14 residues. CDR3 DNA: TGTGCCTGCGGAGGGGGACCTGGGGCCAACGTCCTGACTTTC. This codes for CACGGGPGANVLTF.

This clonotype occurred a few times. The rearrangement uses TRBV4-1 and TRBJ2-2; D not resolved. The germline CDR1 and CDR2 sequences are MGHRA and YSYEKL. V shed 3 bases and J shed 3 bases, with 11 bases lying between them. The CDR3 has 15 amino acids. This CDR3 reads CASSHRTEYTGELFF. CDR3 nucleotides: TGCGCCAGCAGCCACCGAACAGAGTACACCGGGGAGCTGTTTTTT.

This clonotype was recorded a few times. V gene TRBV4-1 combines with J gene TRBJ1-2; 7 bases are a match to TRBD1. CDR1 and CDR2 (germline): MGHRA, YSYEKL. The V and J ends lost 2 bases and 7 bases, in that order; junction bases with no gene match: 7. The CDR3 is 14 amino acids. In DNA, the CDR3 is TGCGCCAGCAGCCAACCGACAGGGTCCTTTGGCTACACCTTC. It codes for CASSQPTGSFGYTF.

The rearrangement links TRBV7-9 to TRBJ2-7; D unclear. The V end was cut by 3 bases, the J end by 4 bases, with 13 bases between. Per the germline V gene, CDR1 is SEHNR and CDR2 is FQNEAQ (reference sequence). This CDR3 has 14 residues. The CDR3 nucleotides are TGTGCCAGCAGCTTCCACAGACCACCTTACGAGCAGTACTTC. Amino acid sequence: CASSFHRPPYEQYF.

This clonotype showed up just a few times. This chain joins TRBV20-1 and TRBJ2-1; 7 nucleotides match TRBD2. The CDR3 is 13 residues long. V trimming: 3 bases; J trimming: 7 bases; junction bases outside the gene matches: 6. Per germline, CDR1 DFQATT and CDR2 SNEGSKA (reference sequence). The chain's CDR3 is CSASALALNEQFF. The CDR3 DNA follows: TGCAGTGCTAGTGCACTAGCGTTAAATGAGCAGTTCTTC.

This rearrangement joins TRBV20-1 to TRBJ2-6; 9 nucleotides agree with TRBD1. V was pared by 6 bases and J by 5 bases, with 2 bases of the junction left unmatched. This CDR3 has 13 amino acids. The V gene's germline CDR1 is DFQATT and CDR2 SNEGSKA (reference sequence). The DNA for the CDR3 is TGCAGTGCCACAGGGGGCCGGGCCAACGTCCTGACTTTC. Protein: CSATGGRANVLTF.